This is a list of T cell receptor beta chains from one sample in a study of a mutant IDH1 vaccine in newly diagnosed glioma. Assay: immunoSEQ multiplex PCR; the TCRdb copy retains only in-frame clones and omits some. Here the sample spans about 51,000 clones, around three quarters being singletons. The specimen comprised PBMCs, sampled from a glioma patient treated with radiotherapy, temozolomide or both. The receptors were gathered from a woman aged 40 to 49 with glioma. The CDR3 runs from the conserved cysteine through the conserved F or W. A D gene is named only where the DNA matches it firmly. Size tells how often a clone was seen (once, few, many) or the class of an expanded clone, and some rows leave it out.

CASSLTAGGLNIQYF,TGCGCCAGCAGCCTAACAGCGGGGGGGCTGAACATTCAGTACTTC,TRBV5-1,TRBD2,-,TRBJ2-4
CASRAGRANYNSPLHF,TGTGCCAGCAGAGCCGGCCGGGCGAACTATAATTCACCCCTCCACTTT,TRBV5-6,-,once,TRBJ1-6
CAISDGGADTQYF,TGTGCCATCAGTGACGGGGGAGCAGATACGCAGTATTTT,TRBV10-3,-,-,TRBJ2-3
CASSSGGDTQYF,TGTGCCAGCAGCTCCGGGGGGGATACGCAGTATTTT,TRBV7-9,TRBD2,-,TRBJ2-3
CSVSGTAGELFF,TGCAGCGTTTCCGGGACCGCCGGGGAGCTGTTTTTT,TRBV29-1,-,-,TRBJ2-2
CATSRASSGAGGPGGELFF,TGTGCCACCAGCAGAGCCTCCTCGGGAGCGGGGGGGCCGGGCGGGGAGCTGTTTTTT,TRBV15,TRBD2,-,TRBJ2-2
CASSLLMNTEAFF,TGTGCCAGCAGCTTATTAATGAACACTGAAGCTTTCTTT,TRBV7-8,-,-,TRBJ1-1
CAWSQVGGTEAFF,TGTGCCTGGTCCCAAGTGGGAGGGACTGAAGCTTTCTTT,TRBV30,-,few,TRBJ1-1
CASSPPGQRNTEAFF,TGTGCCAGCTCACCCCCGGGACAGCGGAACACTGAAGCTTTCTTT,TRBV18,TRBD1,-,TRBJ1-1
CASSFYFDRSTDTQYF,TGTGCCAGCAGCTTTTACTTTGACAGAAGCACAGATACGCAGTATTTT,TRBV7-9,-,-,TRBJ2-3
CASSPGRRSYNEQFF,TGTGCCAGCAGCCCCGGGAGGAGGTCCTACAATGAGCAGTTCTTC,TRBV14,TRBD2,-,TRBJ2-1
CASSHGTPNYEQYF,TGTGCCAGTAGCCACGGGACACCTAACTACGAGCAGTACTTC,TRBV19,-,once,TRBJ2-7
CASSFEANTEAFF,TGTGCCAGCAGCTTCGAGGCGAACACTGAAGCTTTCTTT,TRBV7-2,-,-,TRBJ1-1
CASSPGTGAYQPQHF,TGTGCCAGCAGCCCCGGGACGGGAGCTTATCAGCCCCAGCATTTT,TRBV5-8,-,-,TRBJ1-5
CAISESRGIEQYF,TGTGCCATCAGTGAGTCGAGAGGGATCGAGCAGTACTTC,TRBV10-3,-,-,TRBJ2-7
CASSLEAGGQETQYF,TGCGCCAGCAGCTTGGAAGCGGGGGGCCAAGAGACCCAGTACTTC,TRBV5-1,TRBD2,-,TRBJ2-5
CAWTRSYEQYF,TGTGCCTGGACTCGGTCCTACGAGCAGTACTTC,TRBV30,-,-,TRBJ2-7
CASSPGLLGTEAFF,TGTGCCAGCAGCCCGGGATTGTTGGGGACTGAAGCTTTCTTT,TRBV7-3,-,-,TRBJ1-1
CASSEAIWESDTGELFF,TGTGCCAGCAGTGAAGCGATTTGGGAGAGCGACACCGGGGAGCTGTTTTTT,TRBV6-1,-,-,TRBJ2-2
CASSYQGASDTEAFF,TGTGCCAGCAGCTACCAGGGGGCTTCGGACACTGAAGCTTTCTTT,TRBV6-6,TRBD1,-,TRBJ1-1
CASSLGGADTEAFF,TGCGCCAGCAGCTTGGGGGGGGCGGACACTGAAGCTTTCTTT,TRBV5-1,-,few,TRBJ1-1
CASSERGTHAGYTF,TGTGCCAGCAGTGAAAGGGGGACACATGCTGGCTACACCTTC,TRBV6-1,-,-,TRBJ1-2
CASSPTGIYQPQHF,TGCGCCAGCAGCCCGACCGGGATCTATCAGCCCCAGCATTTT,TRBV5-1,-,-,TRBJ1-5
CASSLGRNTEAFF,TGTGCCAGCAGTTTAGGACGGAACACTGAAGCTTTCTTT,TRBV27,-,-,TRBJ1-1
CASSQGQGTGNTIYF,TGTGCCAGCAGCCAGGGACAGGGAACCGGAAACACCATATATTTT,TRBV5-4,TRBD1,once,TRBJ1-3
CASSKWRQPMNTEAFF,TGTGCCAGCAGCAAATGGAGGCAGCCTATGAACACTGAAGCTTTCTTT,TRBV21-1,-,-,TRBJ1-1
CAWSDTASRGQPQHF,TGTGCCTGGAGTGATACGGCTTCAAGAGGTCAGCCCCAGCATTTT,TRBV30,-,-,TRBJ1-5